These 19 T cell receptor beta chains were all obtained from the same sample, sequenced in a study of CD8+ T cells in alopecia areata. The treatment was: oral pan-JAK inhibitor, 5-10 mg twice daily. RNA was isolated and reverse transcribed to cDNA, the sequencing template. TCRdb's table, derived via immunoSEQ multiplex PCR, lists solely in-frame clones and lacks some. The sample holds about 130,000 clones, around 50% seen once. The source material was CD8+ T cells sorted from blood, sampled at week 4, from a patient treated with tofacitinib. Source of these receptors: a human donor with alopecia areata.

This clone was detected a few times. The gene calls are TRBV27 and TRBJ1-1, with D tentatively TRBD1 (5 bases). V lost 3 bases and J lost 0, with 14 bases in between. The CDR3 consists of 16 residues. From germline, CDR1 is MNHEY and CDR2 SMNVEV (reference sequence). CDR3 DNA sequence: TGTGCCAGCAGTTTCGGGGGGGAAGGGTTGAACACTGAAGCTTTCTTT. This sequence encodes CASSFGGEGLNTEAFF.

The rearrangement joins TRBV30 to TRBJ1-1; no reliable D call. Per germline, CDR1 GTSNPN and CDR2 SVGIG (reference sequence). The V gene lost 7 bases and the J gene lost 6 bases, with 6 bases spanning the gap. CDR3 size: 9 residues. The CDR3 bases are TGTGCCTTACTCCCTGAAGCTTTCTTT. Translation gives CALLPEAFF. The variable domain in full, completed from reference TRBV30 and TRBJ1-1, reads SQTIHQWPATLVQPVGSPLSLECTVEGTSNPNLYWYRQAAGRGLQLLFYSVGIGQISSEVPQNLSASRPQDRQFILSSKKLLLSDSGFYLCALLPEAFFGQGTRLTVV.

This clone was picked up one time. The rearrangement links TRBV5-1 to TRBJ2-1; 9 positions agree with TRBD1. The junction had 12 bases not matched to a gene; V was cut back by 4 bases and J by 10 bases. This CDR3 contains 15 residues. Germline assignment: CDR1 SGHRS and CDR2 YFSETQ. The CDR3 loop is CASSKYGTGYLEQFF. CDR3 nucleotides: TGCGCCAGCAGCAAATACGGGACAGGGTATCTCGAGCAGTTCTTC.

The chain links TRBV7-8 to TRBJ2-7, with TRBD1 identical over 7 bases. The length of the CDR3 is 14 residues. The junction had 6 bases not matched to a gene; V was cut back by 5 bases and J by 2 bases. Germline assignment: CDR1 SGHVS and CDR2 FQNEAQ. CDR3 bases: TGTGCCAGCAGCATCTTAGGACAGGCCTACGAGCAGTACTTC. Translated, it gives CASSILGQAYEQYF.

Concerning this clone: Other nucleotide sequences in the sample specify the same CDR3. The V gene is TRBV5-1, the J gene TRBJ1-1; no clear D. The CDR3 has 13 residues. The germline V and J ends were trimmed by 0 bases and 4 bases, with 7 bases remaining between them. Per the germline V gene, CDR1 is SGHRS and CDR2 is YFSETQ. CDR3 in DNA: TGCGCCAGCAGCTTGGGACACCCCACTGAAGCTTTCTTT. Protein: CASSLGHPTEAFF.

The V call is TRBV27, the J call TRBJ2-7; 9 nucleotides line up with TRBD2. Germline V gene data show CDR1 as MNHEY and CDR2 as SMNVEV (reference sequence). The CDR3 extends over 15 amino acids. With V trimmed by 3 bases and J by 4 bases, 7 bases remained unmatched. Written as DNA, the CDR3 is TGTGCCAGCAGTTTTCACCCTAGCGGGAAGTACGAGCAGTACTTC. This translates into CASSFHPSGKYEQYF.

The chain uses TRBV27 and TRBJ2-7; D perhaps matches TRBD2 (6 bases). V lost 0 bases to trimming and J lost 4 bases, with 10 bases between them. CDR1 and CDR2 (germline): MNHEY, SMNVEV (reference sequence). This CDR3 has 14 amino acids. CDR3 amino acids: CASSLSEGSYEQYF. As DNA, the CDR3 is TGTGCCAGCAGTTTATCGGAGGGATCTTACGAGCAGTACTTC.

The gene calls are TRBV11-2 and TRBJ1-1, with D hard to call. Germline-derived CDR1 and CDR2 are SGHAT and FQNNGV. V was clipped by 1 base and J by 4 bases, with 7 bases between them. This CDR3 has 13 amino acids. CDR3 region: CASSLALSTEAFF. CDR3 in DNA: TGTGCCAGCAGCTTAGCCCTGAGCACTGAAGCTTTCTTT.

Comments on this clone: This clone may be a read error of a much larger clone one base away. CDR3 sequence: CASSLTGDTEAFF. Written as DNA, the CDR3 is TGTGCCAGCAGCTTAACAGGGGACACTGAAGCTTTCTTT. The V call is TRBV5-4, the J call TRBJ1-1, with TRBD1 matching 7 bases. This CDR3 comprises 13 residues. From germline, CDR1 is SGHNT and CDR2 YYREEE (reference sequence). Trimming took 2 bases from V and 3 from J; bases not matched to a gene: 1.

J is TRBJ1-1 and V is TRBV5-1; tentatively, D is TRBD1 (6 bases). The length of the CDR3 is 15 residues. V lost 4 bases and J 0 bases, leaving 13 bases between the germline ends. CDR1 and CDR2 (germline): SGHRS, YFSETQ. The CDR3 region has the DNA TGCGCCAGCAGCGACCCCGGGACAATGAACACTGAAGCTTTCTTT. Translated, it gives CASSDPGTMNTEAFF. Supplemented by reference TRBV5-1 and TRBJ1-1, the full variable domain reads KAGVTQTPRYLIKTRGQQVTLSCSPISGHRSVSWYQQTPGQGLQFLFEYFSETQRNKGNFPGRFSGRQFSNSRSEMNVSTLELGDSALYLCASSDPGTMNTEAFFGQGTRLTVV.

This clone was counted only a few times. A junction boundary mismatches the germline segment, possibly from a read error. The V gene is TRBV10-3, the J gene TRBJ1-2, with 9 nucleotides matching TRBD1. Germline loops: CDR1 ENHRY, CDR2 SYGVKD. The CDR3 has 14 residues. CDR3 region: CAMQSPGQGQGPSF. Written as DNA, the CDR3 is TGTGCCATGCAATCCCCGGGACAGGGCCAGGGGCCCTCCTTC.

This clone was seen a few times. The chain has TRBV7-3 and TRBJ2-3, with D possibly TRBD2 on 6 matching bases. This CDR3 spans 15 amino acids. The germline CDR1 and CDR2 sequences are SGHTA and FQGTGA. Trimming stripped 4 bases from V and 2 bases from J, with 13 bases between. The CDR3: CASSSTTGVTDTQYF. The CDR3 DNA is TGTGCCAGCAGCTCGACAACGGGAGTCACAGATACGCAGTATTTT. Complete variable domain (other parts from reference TRBV7-3 and TRBJ2-3): GAGVSQTPSNKVTEKGKYVELRCDPISGHTALYWYRQSLGQGPEFLIYFQGTGAADDSGLPNDRFFAVRPEGSVSTLKIQRTERGDSAVYLCASSSTTGVTDTQYFGPGTRLTVL.

The chain uses TRBV5-6 and TRBJ1-6, with unresolved D. This CDR3 has 15 residues. V lost 0 bases, J lost 15 bases, and 19 bases lay in between. The germline gives CDR1 SGHDT, CDR2 YYEEEE. CDR3 bases: TGTGCCAGCAGCTTGGGTTCGGCAGACCCCGACGACCTCCACTTT. It codes for CASSLGSADPDDLHF.

This clone was counted a single time. The V call is TRBV7-9, the J call TRBJ2-7; 7 bases agree with TRBD1. The V gene end was trimmed by 4 bases and the J gene end by 7 bases; junction bases not matched to a gene: 10. The CDR3 covers 14 residues. Germline V gene sequence: CDR1 SEHNR, CDR2 FQNEAQ (reference sequence). Here the CDR3 reads CASSSRDRTGEQYF. In nucleotides, the CDR3 is TGTGCCAGCAGCTCCCGGGACAGAACGGGGGAGCAGTACTTC.

This rearrangement joins TRBV6-6 to TRBJ1-1; D not resolved. Trimming removed 5 bases from V and 4 bases from J, with 11 bases in between. CDR3 length: 13 residues. Germline assignment: CDR1 MNHNY and CDR2 SVGAGI (reference sequence). CDR3 sequence (DNA): TGTGCCAGCAGTCACCGGGTGGGCACTGAAGCTTTCTTT. Encoded protein: CASSHRVGTEAFF.

This clone was counted once. The chain carries TRBV7-2 and TRBJ2-4; possible D gene TRBD1, 6 bases. V shed 4 bases and J shed 1 base, with 17 bases lying between them. The CDR3 is made up of 17 amino acids. From germline, CDR1 is SGHTA and CDR2 FQGNSA. CDR3 nucleotide sequence: TGTGCCAGCAGCTCAACGAGGCGGCAGGGGGCCAAAAACATTCAGTACTTC. This encodes CASSSTRRQGAKNIQYF.

The chain combines TRBV30 with TRBJ1-1; no firm D call. The CDR3 has 15 residues. Germline V gives CDR1 GTSNPN, CDR2 SVGIG (reference sequence). V shed 2 bases and J shed 1 base, with 14 bases lying between them. The CDR3 DNA is TGTGCCTGGAGTCTCCTTGCGGCAGAGAACACTGAAGCTTTCTTT. Translating it yields CAWSLLAAENTEAFF. Variable domain in full (rest from reference TRBV30 and TRBJ1-1): SQTIHQWPATLVQPVGSPLSLECTVEGTSNPNLYWYRQAAGRGLQLLFYSVGIGQISSEVPQNLSASRPQDRQFILSSKKLLLSDSGFYLCAWSLLAAENTEAFFGQGTRLTVV.

This clone showed up just a few times. This chain joins TRBV27 and TRBJ2-7, with D perhaps being TRBD1 or TRBD2 (5 bases each). The CDR3 is made up of 12 amino acids. Per germline, CDR1 MNHEY and CDR2 SMNVEV (reference sequence). V gave up 4 bases and J gave up 4 bases, with 8 bases separating them. The DNA of the CDR3 is TGTGCCAGCAGTTCCGGGGCGTACGAGCAGTACTTC. Translated: CASSSGAYEQYF.

The V call is TRBV11-2, the J call TRBJ2-7; D call uncertain. V dropped 9 bases and J dropped 5 bases, with 14 bases sitting between them. This CDR3 region has 12 residues. CDR1 SGHAT and CDR2 FQNNGV come from the germline V gene. CDR3 DNA: TGTGCCAGTAGGGCCCCGTTGCACGAGCAGTACTTC. Residues: CASRAPLHEQYF.